This T cell receptor (beta chain) was sequenced for a study of cytomegalovirus exposure and HLA in healthy donors. The wider study: Within the Caucasian-associated ancestry cluster were 81% of the approximately 400 genotyped donors. Study-wide results and caveats: Later, an analysis showed that TCR beta chains associated with HLA were more clonally expanded than others that were equally common. Some TCR beta chains (roughly 160 of them) were listed as cytomegalovirus-associated.

The donors were healthy bone marrow donors. On this clone: The antigen remains undetermined.

V was shortened by 0 bases and J by 7 bases, with 11 bases between the two germline ends. Germline V gene data show CDR1 as MGHRA and CDR2 as YSYEKL. The CDR3 totals 14 residues. The PCR contained 60 Vbeta and 13 Jbeta primers. Data came from immunoSEQ multiplex PCR; TCRdb stores just in-frame clones and leaves some out. The profile shows some 170,000 clones, around 70% of them singletons. The chain combines TRBV4-1 with TRBJ2-3, with D possibly TRBD1 on 6 matching bases. The material sequenced was PBMCs. This clonotype was sampled from a man aged 18 to 29 in good health and CMV-seropositive. The chain's CDR3 is CASSQDTGPYTQYF. The CDR3 nucleotides are TGCGCCAGCAGCCAAGACACAGGGCCTTATACGCAGTATTTT.